This T cell receptor (beta chain) was obtained from a study of CD8+ T cells in alopecia areata. Germline V lookup: CDR1 MNHNY, CDR2 SVGAGI (reference sequence). The CDR3 has 14 amino acids. The V and J ends lost 6 bases and 8 bases, in that order; junction bases with no gene match: 9. TCR sequencing used cDNA made by reverse transcription of extracted RNA. Measured with immunoSEQ multiplex PCR; TCRdb has only the in-frame clones, and not every one. This table holds more than 95,000 clones, less than 70% found once. The sequence derives from a human donor in good health. V and J are TRBV6-6 and TRBJ2-1; 8 bases match TRBD1. Sequencing was performed on CD4+ T cells sorted from blood. DNA for the CDR3: TGTGCCAGCAGGGTACAGGGGGTGGGCGATGAGCAGTTCTTC. Translation gives CASRVQGVGDEQFF.